These T cell receptor beta chains were read from a single sample in a study of human T cells and chemical hapten exposure. Each CDR3 protein is one row after TCRdb ran MiXCR on the RACE reads. The repertoire has around 330,000 distinct CDR3 sequences, 4.5% to 5.5% of them found once; the top ten carry around 8%. The source material was whole blood, sampled in connection with sensitization to the hapten diphenylcyclopropenone (DPC). These receptors all come from a woman aged 18-30 years with alopecia areata. Some clones in this sample may be carry-over from other donors' samples. CDR3s include the opening cysteine and the closing phenylalanine or tryptophan. Fields, in order: CDR3 DNA, CDR3 protein, D gene, V gene, clone size, J gene. A D gene is named only where the DNA matches it firmly. The size of a clone is reported for some rows only, either as once, few or many, or as a class for expanded clones.

TGTGCCAGCAGCTTCAGTTGGGAGGGGGAGCAGTTCTTC | CASSFSWEGEQFF | TRBD2 | TRBV7-3 | - | TRBJ2-1
TGTGCCAGCAGCCCCGGGGGGCAGGGCACTGAAGCTTTCTTT | CASSPGGQGTEAFF | - | TRBV9 | many | TRBJ1-1
TGTGCCAGCAGCTTAGCGGGCGCCGCGGAGTATTTT | CASSLAGAAEYF | - | TRBV7-2 | - | TRBJ2-3
TGCGCCAGCAGCTTGGGCCAGTTTAGGGGGCCACGTGCGGCAGCCAAAAACATTCAGTACTTC | CASSLGQFRGPRAAAKNIQYF | TRBD1 | TRBV5-1 | once | TRBJ2-4
TGTGCCAGCTCACCCGTGGACGAGCGGGGGCTGAACTACGAGCAGTACTTC | CASSPVDERGLNYEQYF | TRBD2 | TRBV18 | few | TRBJ2-7
TGTGCCAGCAGCCCAAGCGCCCGGGGAATCCTTAATGAAAAACTGTTTTTT | CASSPSARGILNEKLFF | - | TRBV28 | many | TRBJ1-4
TGTGCCAGCAGCGTAGCTGGCGGGGGCTTCTTCGATGAGCAGTTCTTC | CASSVAGGGFFDEQFF | - | TRBV9 | many | TRBJ2-1
TGTGCCAGCAGTTTATCAGGGCTGGGCACTGAAGCTTTCTTT | CASSLSGLGTEAFF | - | TRBV27 | many | TRBJ1-1
TGTGCTAGTGGTTTGGAACTAGCGGGGGACAATGAGCAGTTCTTC | CASGLELAGDNEQFF | TRBD2 | TRBV12-5 | many | TRBJ2-1
TGTGCCATCAGTGATGGGGGGACTAACGACAATGAGCAGTTCTTC | CAISDGGTNDNEQFF | TRBD2 | TRBV10-3 | - | TRBJ2-1
TGTGCCAGCAGTCCGGACAGGCAGGGCCAGCCCCAGCATTTT | CASSPDRQGQPQHF | TRBD1 | TRBV2 | many | TRBJ1-5
TGTGCCAGCAGTTCCCTCCAGGGCGGGGGGGGCCGGAACGAGCAGTACTTC | CASSSLQGGGGRNEQYF | TRBD2 | TRBV28 | few | TRBJ2-7
TGTGCCAGCAGCCAAGATGGGACAGGGGGGAGCAATCAGCCCCAGCATTTT | CASSQDGTGGSNQPQHF | TRBD1 | TRBV4-2 | many | TRBJ1-5
TGTGCCAGCAGCGTCGACAGGGAAGGGCCAGAAAGGGACTACGAGCAGTACTTC | CASSVDREGPERDYEQYF | TRBD1 | TRBV2 | - | TRBJ2-7
TGTGCCAGCAGTTTAGTTTCGGGTAATTCACCCCTCCACTTT | CASSLVSGNSPLHF | - | TRBV12-3/TRBV12-4 | many | TRBJ1-6
TGTGCCAGCAGCGCCGAAGTCAATGAGCAGTTCTTC | CASSAEVNEQFF | - | TRBV9 | - | TRBJ2-1
TGTGCCAGCAGCGCCGGGATTTCCTACGAGCAGTACTTC | CASSAGISYEQYF | - | TRBV27 | few | TRBJ2-7
TGTGCCAGCAGTTTAGCGGGACAGATATACGAGCAGTACTTC | CASSLAGQIYEQYF | - | TRBV28 | - | TRBJ2-7
TGTGCCAGCGGGTGCAGGGTGGGCACTGAAGCTTTCTTT | CASGCRVGTEAFF | - | TRBV7-9 | - | TRBJ1-1
TGTGCCACCCGACTTGATAGCAATCAGCCCCAGCATTTT | CATRLDSNQPQHF | - | TRBV6-1 | - | TRBJ1-5
TGTGCCAGCTCAGTAACAGGGGGCGGACAGCCCCAGCATTTT | CASSVTGGGQPQHF | TRBD1 | TRBV18 | many | TRBJ1-5
TGCAGTGCTGCCCCCGGGACTGAAGCTTTCTTT | CSAAPGTEAFF | - | TRBV20-1 | few | TRBJ1-1
TGTGCCAGCAGCTTAAACAGGGCTGGAAACACCATATATTTT | CASSLNRAGNTIYF | - | TRBV5-6 | many | TRBJ1-3